Below are 14 T cell receptor beta chains sequenced from a single sample in a study of cytomegalovirus exposure and HLA in healthy donors. Primers: 60 Vbeta forward and 13 Jbeta reverse. TCRdb keeps only in-frame clones here, not all; method: immunoSEQ multiplex PCR. Among over 150,000 clones listed, 68% were seen once. The sample consisted of PBMCs. These TCRs come from a woman aged 18-35 years in good health and CMV-seropositive.

The genes are TRBV30 and TRBJ2-5; D may be TRBD1 (6 bases). The J call is uncertain, as TRBJ2-7 better fits the DNA end. The CDR3 is 13 amino acids. CDR1 and CDR2 (germline): GTSNPN, SVGIG (reference sequence). As DNA, the CDR3 is TGTGCCTGGAGAGATGGGGGCGCCTACGAGCAGTACTTC. Its translation is CAWRDGGAYEQYF.

Here the CDR3 reads CASSYGLAGAAYEQFF. The CDR3 coding sequence is TGTGCCAGCAGCTACGGACTAGCGGGAGCAGCCTATGAGCAGTTCTTC. This chain connects TRBV4-2 to TRBJ2-1; 13 bases are a match to TRBD2. CDR3 length: 16 residues. Per germline, CDR1 LGHNA and CDR2 YNFKEQ. V was pared by 5 bases and J by 8 bases, with 9 bases of the junction left unmatched.

The chain links TRBV27 to TRBJ2-7, with 8 bases aligning to TRBD1. The CDR3 is 15 residues long. V shed 2 bases and J 2 bases; nucleotides not matched to a gene: 5. Germline V gene sequence: CDR1 MNHEY, CDR2 SMNVEV (reference sequence). The CDR3, as DNA: TGTGCCAGCAGTTTAACCGGACAGGGCGCCTACGAGCAGTACTTC. Translating it yields CASSLTGQGAYEQYF.

Notes on this clone: The junction differs from germline at one of its ends, possibly a read error. This chain uses TRBV19 with TRBJ1-4; D remains ambiguous. This CDR3 region has 13 residues. Germline V gives CDR1 LNHDA, CDR2 SQIVND (reference sequence). CDR3 in DNA: TGTGCCAGTAGTATAGATCTCCAACAAGGAGAGCATTTT. Translating it yields CASSIDLQQGEHF.

The count of this clone is one. V and J are TRBV11-2 and TRBJ1-2; a weak D match, TRBD1 (5 bases). This CDR3 contains 14 residues. Germline-derived CDR1 and CDR2 are SGHAT and FQNNGV. V was cut by 5 bases and J by 2 bases, with 12 bases left in between. The DNA for the CDR3 is TGTGCCAGCAGCCCCTTGCGGGACAACTATGGCTACACCTTC. It yields the protein CASSPLRDNYGYTF.

The gene calls are TRBV11-2 and TRBJ1-2; 7 bases agree with TRBD1. CDR1 SGHAT and CDR2 FQNNGV come from the germline V gene. The V gene end was trimmed by 5 bases and the J gene end by 5 bases; junction bases not matched to a gene: 11. This CDR3 is built from 15 residues. CDR3 in DNA: TGTGCCAGCAGCGGGGACAGAAGTCAATTTTATGGCTACACCTTC. This translates into CASSGDRSQFYGYTF. The full variable domain, in which reference TRBV11-2 and TRBJ1-2 provide the parts outside the CDR3, is EAGVAQSPRYKIIEKRQSVAFWCNPISGHATLYWYQQILGQGPKLLIQFQNNGVVDDSQLPKDRFSAERLKGVDSTLKIQPAKLEDSAVYLCASSGDRSQFYGYTFGSGTRLTVV.

This sequence joins TRBV2 and TRBJ2-7; 7 positions agree with TRBD1. The CDR3 is 14 amino acids. The germline V gene encodes CDR1 SNHLY and CDR2 FYNNEI. The V and J ends lost 6 bases and 3 bases, in that order; junction bases with no gene match: 8. CDR3: CASRTTGTVYEQYF. DNA for the CDR3: TGTGCCAGCAGGACGACCGGGACAGTCTACGAGCAGTACTTC.

The CDR3 here is CASSGHDRYYEQYF. The CDR3 DNA is TGTGCCAGCAGTGGACACGACCGGTACTACGAGCAGTACTTC. The rearrangement joins TRBV27 to TRBJ2-7; tentatively, D is TRBD1 (5 bases). From germline, CDR1 is MNHEY and CDR2 SMNVEV (reference sequence). Trimming removed 5 bases at V and 3 bases at J, with 14 bases between. The CDR3 extends over 14 amino acids.

This chain links TRBV7-9 with TRBJ2-7; D is perhaps TRBD1 (5 bases). CDR1 is SEHNR, CDR2 FQNEAQ, per germline (reference sequence). The CDR3 is 16 residues long. Trimming stripped 9 bases from V and 5 bases from J, with 26 bases between. CDR3 nucleotides: TGTGCCAGTACAGCAACCAATCTCTTAGGGGTTGACGAGCAGTACTTC. It codes for CASTATNLLGVDEQYF.

As concerns this clone: At one end the junction does not follow the germline gene, possibly because of a read error. The J gene is TRBJ1-4, the V gene TRBV6-6; D may be TRBD1 (5 bases). This CDR3 is built from 15 residues. CDR1 is MNHNY and CDR2 is SVGAGI in the germline V gene (reference sequence). CDR3: CAGSYQGDSEEKLFF. The CDR3 DNA follows: TGTGCCGGCAGTTACCAAGGGGATTCGGAAGAAAAACTGTTTTTT.

The rearrangement links TRBV6-5 to TRBJ2-7; 12 nucleotides align to TRBD2. Germline V gives CDR1 MNHEY, CDR2 SVGAGI. V lost 2 bases, J lost 1 base, and 3 bases stayed unmatched. The CDR3 is 16 residues long. The CDR3 is CASSYHGTSGSYEQYF. CDR3 nucleotides: TGTGCCAGCAGTTACCACGGGACTAGCGGGTCCTACGAGCAGTACTTC.

The chain has TRBV19 and TRBJ2-1; D is perhaps TRBD2 (6 bases). The V gene's germline CDR1 is LNHDA and CDR2 SQIVND (reference sequence). V was trimmed by 9 bases and J by 0 bases, leaving 15 bases between them. The CDR3 contains 15 residues. CDR3 sequence: CASGRSGYSYNEQFF. CDR3 DNA: TGTGCCAGCGGTAGGAGCGGGTACTCCTACAATGAGCAGTTCTTC.

V and J are TRBV2 and TRBJ2-3; D unclear. CDR3 length: 15 amino acids. Trimming stripped 4 bases from V and 3 bases from J, with 14 bases between. In germline, CDR1 is SNHLY, CDR2 FYNNEI. CDR3 nucleotides: TGTGCCAGCAGTGTTCAGGCCTTACCTACAGATACGCAGTATTTT. Protein: CASSVQALPTDTQYF.

This chain uses TRBV5-6 with TRBJ1-5, with TRBD1 matching 10 bases. The CDR3 consists of 16 residues. CDR1 is SGHDT, CDR2 YYEEEE, per germline. V lost 1 base to trimming and J lost 3 bases; unmatched junction nucleotides: 4. The CDR3 coding sequence is TGTGCCAGCAGCTTGTGGACAGGGGGATACAATCAGCCCCAGCATTTT. Translation: CASSLWTGGYNQPQHF.